This T cell receptor beta chain was profiled in a study of early T cells in non-severe SARS-CoV-2 infection. Study overall: Sequencing was performed on bulk RNA from unsorted whole blood, leaving chains unpaired.

V lost 0 bases, J lost 1 base, and 1 base stayed unmatched. CDR1 and CDR2 from the germline V gene are MNHEY and SVGAGI. CDR3 length equals 15 residues. This clonotype was seen only a few times. Individual cDNA molecules received unique molecular identifiers during library preparation. TCRdb independently ran MiXCR on the 5' RACE reads; one entry per CDR3 protein. The sample contains over 95,000 distinct CDR3 sequences, around a sixth of which appear only once. V is TRBV6-5 and J is TRBJ2-3; 7 bases are shared with TRBD1. Sequenced input: whole blood. The origin of this receptor is an adult who was a healthcare worker with PCR-confirmed SARS-CoV-2 infection or an uninfected control (not recorded which). The CDR3 DNA reads as TGTGCCAGCAGTTACTCCGGGACAGGCACAGATACGCAGTATTTT. This translates into CASSYSGTGTDTQYF.